The source of this T cell receptor beta chain is a study of T cell responses to AZD1222 COVID-19 vaccine. The CDR3 runs 16 residues. Germline V gives CDR1 SGHDN, CDR2 FVKESK. The J segment lost 4 bases and the V segment lost 4 bases, leaving 8 bases of the junction unmatched. The data were produced by immunoSEQ multiplex PCR, yet TCRdb's version contains in-frame clones alone and is incomplete. This table holds more than 150,000 clones, about nine tenths found once. The gene calls are TRBV14 and TRBJ2-7; 12 nucleotides line up with TRBD2. The starting material was peripheral blood, obtained 28 days after the second AZD1222 dose. The receptor's source is an adult who received the AZD1222 COVID-19 vaccine. The CDR3 reads CASSPETSGSWYEQYF. In nucleotides, the CDR3 is TGTGCCAGCAGCCCCGAGACTAGCGGGAGTTGGTACGAGCAGTACTTC. Combining the CDR3 with reference TRBV14 and TRBJ2-7 gives the whole variable domain EAGVTQFPSHSVIEKGQTVTLRCDPISGHDNLYWYRRVMGKEIKFLLHFVKESKQDESGMPNNRFLAERTGGTYSTLKVQPAELEDSGVYFCASSPETSGSWYEQYFGPGTRLTVT.